These T cell receptor beta chains were read from a single sample in a study of OX40 agonist ivuxolimab in advanced cancers. Using immunoSEQ multiplex PCR, the repertoire was profiled, and TCRdb retains in-frame clones only, with some absent. The repertoire includes some 66,000 clones, roughly 85% of them detected once, and about 0.83% sits in the top ten. This material consisted of CD4+ or CD8+ T cells sorted from blood, taken in a trial of the OX40 agonist ivuxolimab. The receptors were gathered from an adult with an advanced solid tumor such as melanoma, head and neck, liver or kidney cancer. CDR3s include the opening cysteine and the closing phenylalanine or tryptophan. The order of the fields is J gene, V gene, clone size, D gene, CDR3 protein, CDR3 DNA. D genes are given only for firm matches. Expanded clones are given a class, and other clones once, few, many or no size at all.

J: TRBJ1-1
V: TRBV30
size: NA
D: NA
CDR3: CAWRSSRSTEAFF
DNA: TGTGCCTGGAGGAGCTCGAGGAGCACTGAAGCTTTCTTT

J: TRBJ1-2
V: TRBV30
size: NA
D: TRBD1
CDR3: CAWGSTGYYGYTF
DNA: TGTGCCTGGGGATCGACAGGGTACTATGGCTACACCTTC

J: TRBJ2-2
V: TRBV9
size: once
D: NA
CDR3: CASSVARGSTGELFF
DNA: TGTGCCAGCAGCGTAGCCAGGGGAAGCACCGGGGAGCTGTTTTTT

J: TRBJ2-3
V: TRBV5-6
size: NA
D: NA
CDR3: CASSLGLASTDTQYF
DNA: TGTGCCAGCAGCTTAGGACTTGCAAGCACAGATACGCAGTATTTT

J: TRBJ2-4
V: TRBV19
size: NA
D: NA
CDR3: CASMSGAGAKNIQYF
DNA: TGTGCCAGTATGTCGGGGGCAGGGGCCAAAAACATTCAGTACTTC

J: TRBJ2-7
V: TRBV5-1
size: NA
D: TRBD2
CDR3: CASNPWVSGSSSEQYF
DNA: TGCGCCAGCAACCCTTGGGTCAGCGGGAGCTCTAGCGAGCAGTACTTC

J: TRBJ2-1
V: TRBV7-3
size: NA
D: TRBD1
CDR3: CASSDGTGNREQFF
DNA: TGTGCCAGCAGCGATGGGACAGGGAATCGCGAGCAGTTCTTC

J: TRBJ1-5
V: TRBV6-1
size: NA
D: NA
CDR3: CASSEGGVQPQHF
DNA: TGTGCCAGCAGTGAAGGAGGGGTTCAGCCCCAGCATTTT

J: TRBJ1-2
V: TRBV7-2
size: NA
D: NA
CDR3: CASSPRVDYGYTF
DNA: TGTGCCAGCAGCCCCCGTGTGGACTATGGCTACACCTTC

J: TRBJ2-3
V: TRBV12-5
size: once
D: NA
CDR3: CASGLLTDTQYF
DNA: TGTGCTAGTGGTCTCCTCACAGATACGCAGTATTTT

J: TRBJ2-7
V: TRBV11-2
size: NA
D: NA
CDR3: CASSHSYEQYF
DNA: TGTGCCAGCAGCCACTCCTACGAGCAGTACTTC